What follows are 10 T cell receptor beta chains derived from one specimen sequenced in a study of cytomegalovirus exposure and HLA in healthy donors. In the PCR, 60 Vbeta and 13 Jbeta primers were used. Assay used: immunoSEQ multiplex PCR; TCRdb lists only in-frame clones, some missing. This listing includes roughly 54,000 clones. Sequenced material: PBMCs. The receptors derive from a woman in her twenties or thirties in good health and CMV-seropositive.

The J gene is TRBJ2-7, the V gene TRBV7-9, with TRBD1 identical over 7 bases. Germline V gene sequence: CDR1 SEHNR, CDR2 FQNEAQ (reference sequence). The J segment lost 6 bases and the V segment lost 4 bases, leaving 9 bases of the junction unmatched. The CDR3 extends over 14 amino acids. CDR3 protein: CASSSYRGLSEQYF. The CDR3 DNA is TGTGCCAGCAGCTCCTACAGGGGCCTCAGCGAGCAGTACTTC.

CDR3: CASSYHGDSNQPQHF. CDR3 nucleotide sequence: TGTGCCAGCAGCTACCACGGGGATAGCAATCAGCCCCAGCATTTT. The chain links TRBV6-1 to TRBJ1-5; no clear D. The CDR3 has 15 amino acids. Germline CDR1 is MNHNS and CDR2 is SASEGT. Trimming pared 6 bases from V and 0 bases from J, leaving 12 bases between.

The J gene is TRBJ2-7, the V gene TRBV2, with TRBD1 as a possible D gene (6 bases). V was shortened by 5 bases and J by 1 base, with 9 bases between the two germline ends. Germline values: CDR1 SNHLY, CDR2 FYNNEI. This CDR3 has 13 residues. The CDR3 loop reads CASSSGQSYEQYF. Here the CDR3 DNA reads TGTGCCAGCAGTTCGGGACAATCCTACGAGCAGTACTTC.

V and J are TRBV9 and TRBJ2-7, with TRBD1 as a possible D gene (7 bases). The germline V and J ends were trimmed by 0 bases and 9 bases, with 13 bases remaining between them. This CDR3 is 13 amino acids long. Germline values: CDR1 SGDLS, CDR2 YYNGEE. This CDR3 is CASSVGQGGRQYF. Written as DNA, the CDR3 is TGTGCCAGCAGCGTAGGACAGGGAGGACGGCAGTACTTC.

The gene calls are TRBV28 and TRBJ1-4, with 7 bases matching TRBD1. Germline CDR1 is MDHEN and CDR2 is SYDVKM. J gave up 3 bases and V 5 bases, and 6 bases lay outside the gene matches. The CDR3 totals 15 residues. CDR3 nucleotide sequence: TGTGCCAGCAGTACGCCGGGACAGTCTAATGAAAAACTGTTTTTT. Encoded protein: CASSTPGQSNEKLFF.

The chain has TRBV6-1 and TRBJ2-5; the D is unclear. This CDR3 has 14 amino acids. The germline V and J ends were trimmed by 4 bases and 2 bases, with 11 bases remaining between them. Germline V gene lookup returns CDR1 MNHNS and CDR2 SASEGT. The CDR3 region has the DNA TGTGCCAGCAGTGTCCCTACAGAGCAAGAGACCCAGTACTTC. It translates to CASSVPTEQETQYF.

The chain links TRBV7-2 to TRBJ1-1; possible D gene TRBD1, 5 bases. The V gene's germline CDR1 is SGHTA and CDR2 FQGNSA. V gave up 0 bases and J gave up 2 bases, with 19 bases separating them. The CDR3 covers 18 residues. CDR3 residues: CASSLAPSRRGYNTEAFF. Written as DNA, the CDR3 is TGTGCCAGCAGCTTAGCGCCATCTCGAAGGGGATACAACACTGAAGCTTTCTTT.

A note on this clone: Other DNA sequences of this sample code for an identical CDR3. The rearrangement joins TRBV5-1 to TRBJ1-6, with TRBD1 matching 11 bases. Germline V gene data show CDR1 as SGHRS and CDR2 as YFSETQ. V lost 1 base, J lost 8 bases, and 5 bases stayed unmatched. CDR3 length: 16 residues. CDR3 in amino acids: CASSLSVGQGDSPLHF. CDR3 nucleotides: TGCGCCAGCAGCTTGTCGGTGGGACAGGGGGATTCACCCCTCCACTTT.

The rearrangement links TRBV28 to TRBJ1-1; TRBD1 might be the D (6 bases). The germline V and J ends were trimmed by 1 base and 4 bases, with 10 bases remaining between them. The CDR3 loop spans 14 amino acids. Germline V CDR1 and CDR2: MDHEN, SYDVKM. CDR3 sequence (DNA): TGTGCCAGCAGTTTATCCGGGGGGGCCACTGAAGCTTTCTTT. This codes for CASSLSGGATEAFF.

The V call is TRBV29-1, the J call TRBJ1-1, with unresolved D. V was shortened by 3 bases and J by 3 bases, with 5 bases between the two germline ends. The CDR3 contains 11 residues. Germline CDR1 is SQVTM and CDR2 is ANQGSEA. This CDR3 is CSVDPDTEAFF. CDR3 in DNA: TGCAGCGTTGACCCGGACACTGAAGCTTTCTTT.